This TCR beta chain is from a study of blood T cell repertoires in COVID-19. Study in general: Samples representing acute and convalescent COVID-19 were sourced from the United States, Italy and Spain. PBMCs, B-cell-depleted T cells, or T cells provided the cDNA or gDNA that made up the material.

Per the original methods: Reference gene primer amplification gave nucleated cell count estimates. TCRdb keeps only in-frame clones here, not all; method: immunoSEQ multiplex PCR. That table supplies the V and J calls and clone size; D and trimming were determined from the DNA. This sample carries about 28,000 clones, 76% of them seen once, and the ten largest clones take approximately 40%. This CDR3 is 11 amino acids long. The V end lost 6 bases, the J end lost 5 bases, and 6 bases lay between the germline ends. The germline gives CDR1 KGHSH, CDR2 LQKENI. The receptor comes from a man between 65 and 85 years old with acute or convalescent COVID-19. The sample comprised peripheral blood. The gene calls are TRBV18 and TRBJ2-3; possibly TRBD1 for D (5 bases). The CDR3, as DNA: TGTGCCAGCTCCCAGGGAGATACGCAGTATTTT. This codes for CASSQGDTQYF.